This paragraph covers one T cell receptor (beta chain) sequence. The data are from a study of T cell changes during pregnancy in multiple sclerosis. Trimming left V 0 bases short and J 11 bases short, with 11 bases between. The CDR3 covers 13 residues. Germline CDR1 MGHRA, CDR2 YSYEKL. Profiling relied on immunoSEQ multiplex PCR, and the TCRdb table lists in-frame clones only, not all of them. The table shows tens of thousands of clones, with approximately 90% occurring only once. The origin of this receptor is a female donor with multiple sclerosis, enrolled in a pregnancy study. The chain carries TRBV4-1 and TRBJ1-5, with TRBD1 as a possible D gene (5 bases). Sequenced material: CD4+ T cells from peripheral blood mononuclear cells, taken after pregnancy. The chain's CDR3 is CASSQDGATAQHF. DNA for the CDR3: TGCGCCAGCAGCCAAGATGGGGCCACAGCCCAGCATTTT.